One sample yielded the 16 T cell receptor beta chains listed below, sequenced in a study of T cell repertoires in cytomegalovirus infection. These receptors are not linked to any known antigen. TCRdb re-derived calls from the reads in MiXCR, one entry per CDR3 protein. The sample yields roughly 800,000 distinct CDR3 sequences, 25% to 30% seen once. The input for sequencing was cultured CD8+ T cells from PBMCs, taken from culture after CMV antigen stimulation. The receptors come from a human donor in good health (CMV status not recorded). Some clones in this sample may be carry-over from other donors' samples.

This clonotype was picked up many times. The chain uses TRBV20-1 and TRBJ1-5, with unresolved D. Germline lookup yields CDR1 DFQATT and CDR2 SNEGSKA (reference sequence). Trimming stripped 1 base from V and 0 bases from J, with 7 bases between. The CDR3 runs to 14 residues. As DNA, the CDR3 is TGCAGTGCTAGAGGAGGAAATAGCAATCAGCCCCAGCATTTT. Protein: CSARGGNSNQPQHF.

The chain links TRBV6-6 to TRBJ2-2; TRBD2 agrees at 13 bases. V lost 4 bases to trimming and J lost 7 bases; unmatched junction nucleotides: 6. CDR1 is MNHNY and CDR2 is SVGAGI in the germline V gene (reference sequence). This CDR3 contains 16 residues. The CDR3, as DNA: TGTGCCAGCAGTTTGACTAGCGGGGGGTTTCACGGGGAGCTGTTTTTT. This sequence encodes CASSLTSGGFHGELFF.

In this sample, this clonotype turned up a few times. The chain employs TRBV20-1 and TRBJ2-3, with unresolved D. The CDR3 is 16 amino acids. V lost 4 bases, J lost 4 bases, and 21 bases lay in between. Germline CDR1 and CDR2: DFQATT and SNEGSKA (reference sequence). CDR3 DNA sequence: TGCAGTGCTAATGGTCTCGGCCCCCCAGCCCCAGATACGCAGTATTTT. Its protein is CSANGLGPPAPDTQYF.

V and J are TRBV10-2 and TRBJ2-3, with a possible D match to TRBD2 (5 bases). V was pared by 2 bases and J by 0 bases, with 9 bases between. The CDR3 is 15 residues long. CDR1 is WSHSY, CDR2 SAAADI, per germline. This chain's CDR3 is CASSEPTGSTDTQYF. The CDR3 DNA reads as TGCGCCAGCAGTGAGCCGACGGGGAGCACAGATACGCAGTATTTT.

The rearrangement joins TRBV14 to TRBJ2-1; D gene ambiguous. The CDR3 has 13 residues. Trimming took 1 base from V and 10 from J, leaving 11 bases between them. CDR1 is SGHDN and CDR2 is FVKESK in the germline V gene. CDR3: CASSQGVSTEQFF. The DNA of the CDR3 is TGTGCCAGCAGCCAAGGGGTGTCCACAGAGCAGTTCTTC.

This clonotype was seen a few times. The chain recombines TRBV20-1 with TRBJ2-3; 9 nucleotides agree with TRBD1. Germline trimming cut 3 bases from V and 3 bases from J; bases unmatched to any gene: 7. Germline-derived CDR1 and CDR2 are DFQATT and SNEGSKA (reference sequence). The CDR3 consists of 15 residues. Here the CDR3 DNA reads TGCAGTGCTAGGCCGTGGACAGGGGAGACAGATACGCAGTATTTT. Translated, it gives CSARPWTGETDTQYF.

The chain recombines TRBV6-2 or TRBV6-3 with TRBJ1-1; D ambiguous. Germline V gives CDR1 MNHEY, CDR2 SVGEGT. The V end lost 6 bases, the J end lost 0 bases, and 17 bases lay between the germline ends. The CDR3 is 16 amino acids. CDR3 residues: CASSPTTSPVNTEAFF. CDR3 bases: TGTGCCAGCAGCCCCACCACAAGTCCGGTGAACACTGAAGCTTTCTTT.

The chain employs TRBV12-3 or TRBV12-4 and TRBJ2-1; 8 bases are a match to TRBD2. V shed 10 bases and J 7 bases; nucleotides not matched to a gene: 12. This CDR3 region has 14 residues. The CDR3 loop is CAIRGGGDGNEQFF. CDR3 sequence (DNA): TGTGCCATTCGGGGGGGGGGCGACGGGAATGAGCAGTTCTTC.

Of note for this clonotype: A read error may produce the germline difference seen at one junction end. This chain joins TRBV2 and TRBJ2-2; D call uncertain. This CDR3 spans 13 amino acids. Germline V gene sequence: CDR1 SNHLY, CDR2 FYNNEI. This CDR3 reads CASSEWDTGELFF. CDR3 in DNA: TGCGCCAGCAGTGAATGGGATACCGGGGAGCTGTTTTTT.

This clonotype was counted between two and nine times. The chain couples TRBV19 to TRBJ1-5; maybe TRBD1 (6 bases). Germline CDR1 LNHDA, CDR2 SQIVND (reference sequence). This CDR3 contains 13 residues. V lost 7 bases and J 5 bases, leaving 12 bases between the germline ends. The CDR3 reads CASTQGTYQPQHF. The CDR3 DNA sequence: TGTGCCAGTACCCAGGGGACTTATCAGCCCCAGCATTTT.

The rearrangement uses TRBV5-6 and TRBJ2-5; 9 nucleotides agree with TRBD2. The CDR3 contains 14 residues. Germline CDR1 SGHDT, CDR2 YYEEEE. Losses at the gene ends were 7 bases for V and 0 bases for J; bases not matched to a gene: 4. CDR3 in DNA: TGTGCCAGCGCAGCGGGGGGTAACCAAGAGACCCAGTACTTC. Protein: CASAAGGNQETQYF. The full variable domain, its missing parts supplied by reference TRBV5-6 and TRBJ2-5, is DAGVTQSPTHLIKTRGQQVTLRCSPKSGHDTVSWYQQALGQGPQFIFQYYEEEERQRGNFPDRFSGHQFPNYSSELNVNALLLGDSALYLCASAAGGNQETQYFGPGTRLLVL.

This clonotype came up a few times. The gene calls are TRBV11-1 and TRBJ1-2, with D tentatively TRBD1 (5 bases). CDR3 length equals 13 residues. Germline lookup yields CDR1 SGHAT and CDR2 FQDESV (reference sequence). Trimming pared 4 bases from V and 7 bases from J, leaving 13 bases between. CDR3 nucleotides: TGTGCCAGCAGCTCGGGGGTTCGGAGTGGCTACACCTTC. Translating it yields CASSSGVRSGYTF.

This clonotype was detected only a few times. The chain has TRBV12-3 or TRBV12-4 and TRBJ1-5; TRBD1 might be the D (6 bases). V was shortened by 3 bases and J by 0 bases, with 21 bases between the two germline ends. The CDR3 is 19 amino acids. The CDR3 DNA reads TGTGCCAGCAGTTTCCTCTTCGAAGGGGGAAGGAATAGCAATCAGCCCCAGCATTTT. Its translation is CASSFLFEGGRNSNQPQHF.

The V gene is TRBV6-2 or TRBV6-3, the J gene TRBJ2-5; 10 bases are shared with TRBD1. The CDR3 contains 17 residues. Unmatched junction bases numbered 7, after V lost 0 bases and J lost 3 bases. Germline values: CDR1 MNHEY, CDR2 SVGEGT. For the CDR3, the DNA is TGTGCCAGCAGTTACTCAGCTCCCGGGACAGGGGAAGAGACCCAGTACTTC. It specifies CASSYSAPGTGEETQYF.

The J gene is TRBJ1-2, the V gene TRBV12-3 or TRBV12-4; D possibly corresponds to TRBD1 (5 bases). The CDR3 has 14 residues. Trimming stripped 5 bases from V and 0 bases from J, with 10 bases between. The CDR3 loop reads CASSVTATNYGYTF. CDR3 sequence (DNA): TGTGCCAGCAGTGTGACAGCTACTAACTATGGCTACACCTTC.

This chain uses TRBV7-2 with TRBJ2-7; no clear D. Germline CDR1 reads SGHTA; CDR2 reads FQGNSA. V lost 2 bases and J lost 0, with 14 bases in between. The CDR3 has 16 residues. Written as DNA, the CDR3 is TGTGCCAGCAGCTTATCCGTCGGGTATAGCTCCTACGAGCAGTACTTC. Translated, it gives CASSLSVGYSSYEQYF.